This passage covers 29 T cell receptor beta chains from one sample sequenced in a study of monozygotic twins with inflammatory bowel disease. With the 5' RACE reads reprocessed, TCRdb shows one record per CDR3 protein and no DNA. The sample includes 300,000 to 350,000 distinct CDR3 sequences. Sequenced material: blood. These receptors were obtained from a human donor with ulcerative colitis or Crohn's disease, or a healthy co-twin of an affected twin (not recorded which).

This chain connects TRBV12-3 or TRBV12-4 to TRBJ1-4. The CDR3 contains 11 residues. The CDR3 loop is CASSFAEKLFF.

The rearrangement joins TRBV7-2 to TRBJ1-1. CDR1 and CDR2 (germline): SGHTA, FQGNSA. The CDR3 covers 15 residues. The CDR3 is CASSLALHTNTEAFF.

The chain couples TRBV28 to TRBJ2-5; TCRdb designates TRBD1, a call that cannot be tested without DNA. This CDR3 has 13 amino acids. Germline V gene data show CDR1 as MDHEN and CDR2 as SYDVKM. The CDR3 spells CASTQDREETQYF.

The chain joins TRBV5-1 to TRBJ2-5; checking the TCRdb D call of TRBD1 is not possible without DNA. The CDR3 consists of 15 residues. Germline assignment: CDR1 SGHRS and CDR2 YFSETQ. CDR3 protein: CASSPGTGGQETQYF.

V and J are TRBV20-1 and TRBJ2-2. This CDR3 is built from 13 residues. Germline values: CDR1 DFQATT, CDR2 SNEGSKA (reference sequence). CDR3 loop: CSARGRNTGELFF.

V usage is TRBV5-1 and J usage is TRBJ2-1; TCRdb reports TRBD2, a call that lacks DNA to check it against. The CDR3 runs to 17 residues. Per germline, CDR1 SGHRS and CDR2 YFSETQ. The CDR3 sequence is CASSLDGVRGGNNEQFF.

The chain links TRBV29-1 to TRBJ2-4. The CDR3 has 15 amino acids. The germline V gene encodes CDR1 SQVTM and CDR2 ANQGSEA. CDR3 protein: CSVERTGLAKSIQYF.

The rearrangement links TRBV7-2 to TRBJ2-1; no DNA is available, so the TRBD1 call from TCRdb remains unchecked. The CDR3 spans 15 residues. Germline assignment: CDR1 SGHTA and CDR2 FQGNSA. This CDR3 is CASTYGTGVYNEQFF.

The rearrangement links TRBV5-1 to TRBJ1-1. CDR3 size: 15 residues. Per germline, CDR1 SGHRS and CDR2 YFSETQ. Here the CDR3 reads CASSLYPLLNTEAFF. Full variable domain (rest looked up from reference TRBV5-1 and TRBJ1-1): KAGVTQTPRYLIKTRGQQVTLSCSPISGHRSVSWYQQTPGQGLQFLFEYFSETQRNKGNFPGRFSGRQFSNSRSEMNVSTLELGDSALYLCASSLYPLLNTEAFFGQGTRLTVV.

The chain combines TRBV11-2 with TRBJ2-7; the TRBD1 assignment by TCRdb is unverifiable without DNA. The CDR3 covers 15 residues. CDR1 is SGHAT and CDR2 is FQNNGV in the germline V gene. The CDR3 spells CASSPEGGLLDEQYF.

The rearrangement joins TRBV5-1 to TRBJ1-2. Germline V gives CDR1 SGHRS, CDR2 YFSETQ. The length of the CDR3 is 16 residues. CDR3 in amino acids: CASSLEAVTLKYGYTF. The whole variable domain, filled in from reference TRBV5-1 and TRBJ1-2, reads KAGVTQTPRYLIKTRGQQVTLSCSPISGHRSVSWYQQTPGQGLQFLFEYFSETQRNKGNFPGRFSGRQFSNSRSEMNVSTLELGDSALYLCASSLEAVTLKYGYTFGSGTRLTVV.

The chain couples TRBV4-2 to TRBJ2-1; without DNA, the TCRdb call of TRBD2 cannot be checked. Germline V gene sequence: CDR1 LGHNA, CDR2 YNFKEQ. CDR3 length: 16 amino acids. This CDR3 is CASSSLAGSFYNEQFF.

CDR3 region: CASRKGNGTPLHF. The chain links TRBV6-1 to TRBJ1-6. The CDR3 spans 13 residues. The germline V gene encodes CDR1 MNHNS and CDR2 SASEGT.

This sequence joins TRBV18 and TRBJ2-1; TCRdb picks TRBD2, but there is no DNA to check that call. Germline values: CDR1 KGHSH, CDR2 LQKENI. The CDR3 spans 15 residues. The CDR3 sequence is CASSGALGGYNEQFF.

V is TRBV7-2 and J is TRBJ2-1; TCRdb lists TRBD2, though no DNA is available to test this call. The CDR3 spans 17 residues. CDR1 and CDR2 from the germline V gene are SGHTA and FQGNSA. This chain's CDR3 is CASSQARALKGYNEQFF.

The gene calls are TRBV18 and TRBJ2-5. The CDR3 consists of 13 residues. Germline V gives CDR1 KGHSH, CDR2 LQKENI. The CDR3 sequence is CASSPGFGETQYF. The entire variable domain, with the rest obtained from reference TRBV18 and TRBJ2-5, is as follows: NAGVMQNPRHLVRRRGQEARLRCSPMKGHSHVYWYRQLPEEGLKFMVYLQKENIIDESGMPKERFSAEFPKEGPSILRIQQVVRGDSAAYFCASSPGFGETQYFGPGTRLLVL.

The chain uses TRBV6-5 and TRBJ1-1; TCRdb gives TRBD1 as the D gene, but with no DNA this cannot be confirmed. The germline CDR1 and CDR2 sequences are MNHEY and SVGAGI. This CDR3 contains 12 residues. The CDR3 protein is CASSYRDREAFF.

The chain employs TRBV20-1 and TRBJ2-7; as DNA is missing, the TRBD2 call by TCRdb cannot be tested. CDR1 is DFQATT, CDR2 SNEGSKA, per germline (reference sequence). The CDR3 loop spans 12 amino acids. CDR3: CSARLANYEQYF.

The chain uses TRBV4-2 and TRBJ2-7; TCRdb selects TRBD2, and the lack of DNA leaves this call unchecked. CDR3 length: 17 amino acids. Germline V gene sequence: CDR1 LGHNA, CDR2 YNFKEQ. CDR3 residues: CASSQMGLAGGPDEQYF.

The chain is built from TRBV12-3 or TRBV12-4 and TRBJ2-3; the D call of TRBD2 rests on TCRdb alone, since no DNA is present to check it. The CDR3 is made up of 14 amino acids. CDR3 residues: CASITSGRTDTQYF.

The chain joins TRBV5-1 to TRBJ2-3; checking the TCRdb D call of TRBD1 is not possible without DNA. The CDR3 spans 14 residues. Germline V CDR1 and CDR2: SGHRS, YFSETQ. This CDR3 reads CASSRGTGVDTQYF. Supplemented by reference TRBV5-1 and TRBJ2-3, the full variable domain reads KAGVTQTPRYLIKTRGQQVTLSCSPISGHRSVSWYQQTPGQGLQFLFEYFSETQRNKGNFPGRFSGRQFSNSRSEMNVSTLELGDSALYLCASSRGTGVDTQYFGPGTRLTVL.

This rearrangement joins TRBV20-1 to TRBJ2-7; TCRdb selects TRBD1, and the lack of DNA leaves this call unchecked. Germline V CDR1 and CDR2: DFQATT, SNEGSKA (reference sequence). The CDR3 length is 12 residues. CDR3 sequence: CSARIGQGEQYF.

This sequence joins TRBV5-1 and TRBJ2-7; TCRdb returns TRBD2, unconfirmable since there is no DNA. The CDR3 has 17 amino acids. The V gene's germline CDR1 is SGHRS and CDR2 YFSETQ. The CDR3 here is CASSLGGQGVVSYEQYF.

V and J are TRBV19 and TRBJ2-2; TCRdb's assignment of TRBD1 cannot be checked, as there is no DNA. CDR1 is LNHDA, CDR2 SQIVND, per germline (reference sequence). CDR3 length: 15 residues. The CDR3 region is CASRAGQSSTGELFF.

The chain combines TRBV19 with TRBJ2-1; the D call of TRBD2 rests on TCRdb alone, since no DNA is present to check it. Germline lookup yields CDR1 LNHDA and CDR2 SQIVND (reference sequence). CDR3 length: 15 residues. CDR3 amino acids: CASSTSGRALNEQFF.

This chain connects TRBV6-1 to TRBJ2-1; TCRdb selects TRBD2, and the lack of DNA leaves this call unchecked. Germline V lookup: CDR1 MNHNS, CDR2 SASEGT. This CDR3 contains 14 residues. The CDR3 protein is CASSRDGRYNEQFF.

The chain links TRBV28 to TRBJ2-1; TCRdb selects TRBD2, and the lack of DNA leaves this call unchecked. CDR1 and CDR2 (germline): MDHEN, SYDVKM. This CDR3 contains 15 residues. CDR3 region: CASSGVQRAYNEQFF.

The chain couples TRBV30 to TRBJ1-5. From germline, CDR1 is GTSNPN and CDR2 SVGIG (reference sequence). The CDR3 extends over 14 amino acids. CDR3 amino acids: CAWSSGVLNQPQHF.

This rearrangement joins TRBV28 to TRBJ2-2; TCRdb calls TRBD1, which cannot be checked without DNA. There are 15 residues in the CDR3. CDR1 is MDHEN and CDR2 is SYDVKM in the germline V gene. CDR3 protein: CASRYRGPVPGELFF.